This T cell receptor beta chain stems from a study of blood T cell repertoires in COVID-19. Per the original data handling: From reference gene primer amplification, estimates of nucleated cell counts were derived. This table comes from immunoSEQ multiplex PCR, and its TCRdb copy is limited to in-frame clones, with some not included. V, J and clone size were drawn from that table, and D and trimming were deduced from the DNA. The table has about 270,000 clones, 85% to 95% seen once. The germline V gene has CDR1 GTSNPN and CDR2 SVGIG (reference sequence). V lost 5 bases and J lost 2, with 15 bases in between. The CDR3 runs to 14 residues. Everyone who took part was roughly 18 to 89 years old, and they came from over 20 US areas. Which cohort a participant joined came from the clinical history participants gave.

The clonotype was recovered from a man between 35 and 55 years old who had been exposed to COVID-19. The sample comprised PBMCs or T cells enriched from blood (not recorded which). This chain uses TRBV30 with TRBJ1-2, with a tentative D call TRBD1 (6 bases). CDR3 in amino acids: CAWATGHWNYGYTF. CDR3 DNA sequence: TGTGCCTGGGCCACGGGACACTGGAACTATGGCTACACCTTC. Using reference TRBV30 and TRBJ1-2 for the parts outside the CDR3, the full variable domain is SQTIHQWPATLVQPVGSPLSLECTVEGTSNPNLYWYRQAAGRGLQLLFYSVGIGQISSEVPQNLSASRPQDRQFILSSKKLLLSDSGFYLCAWATGHWNYGYTFGSGTRLTVV.